Listed below are T cell receptor beta chains from one sample, sequenced in a study of spatial heterogeneity in lung cancer. TCRdb itself ran the 5' RACE reads through MiXCR, one entry per CDR3 protein. The sample has around 9,300 distinct CDR3 sequences, approximately 5.5% seen once. The specimen was lung tumor tissue, collected at surgery. These receptor sequences come from a female donor with early-stage non-small cell lung cancer. The CDR3 runs from the conserved cysteine through the conserved F or W.

j_gene: TRBJ1-6
v_gene: TRBV6-6
CDR3aa: CASSYSGPGGFYNSPLHF

j_gene: TRBJ2-6
v_gene: TRBV6-1
CDR3aa: CASSPRQGAMSGANVLTF

j_gene: TRBJ1-2
v_gene: TRBV4-2
CDR3aa: CASSQVSSRTGKSGYTF

j_gene: TRBJ2-3
v_gene: TRBV7-2
CDR3aa: CAGADTQYF

j_gene: TRBJ1-1
v_gene: TRBV9
CDR3aa: CASSPGVGQGNTEAFF

j_gene: TRBJ2-7
v_gene: TRBV30
CDR3aa: CAWSRGPYEQYF

j_gene: TRBJ2-3
v_gene: TRBV2
CDR3aa: CASRAGTAERVDTQYF

j_gene: TRBJ2-3
v_gene: TRBV7-7
CDR3aa: CASSETGSDTQYF

j_gene: TRBJ1-6
v_gene: TRBV10-3
CDR3aa: CAIRDRGPYNSPLHF

j_gene: TRBJ2-7
v_gene: TRBV12-3/TRBV12-4
CDR3aa: CASSLSASYEQYF

j_gene: TRBJ1-1
v_gene: TRBV30
CDR3aa: CAWRGSVDTEAFF

j_gene: TRBJ2-3
v_gene: TRBV4-3
CDR3aa: CASSQDGPSGTDTQYF

j_gene: TRBJ2-2
v_gene: TRBV5-1
CDR3aa: CASSWGGLVGAGELFF

j_gene: TRBJ2-5
v_gene: TRBV19
CDR3aa: CASTTIRYQETQYF

j_gene: TRBJ1-6
v_gene: TRBV30
CDR3aa: CAWRPQGFSPLHF

j_gene: TRBJ2-6
v_gene: TRBV11-1
CDR3aa: CASSLPGAGANVLTF

j_gene: TRBJ1-2
v_gene: TRBV6-1
CDR3aa: CASSPRGGRGYTF

j_gene: TRBJ2-7
v_gene: TRBV7-9
CDR3aa: CASSFGVMGEQYF

j_gene: TRBJ2-5
v_gene: TRBV12-3/TRBV12-4
CDR3aa: CASSKPDGTQYF

j_gene: TRBJ2-4
v_gene: TRBV7-2
CDR3aa: CASSFGENIQYF

j_gene: TRBJ1-1
v_gene: TRBV6-1
CDR3aa: CASSDGDWGVEAFF

j_gene: TRBJ2-3
v_gene: TRBV7-6
CDR3aa: CASSQQALSTDTQYF

j_gene: TRBJ2-1
v_gene: TRBV29-1
CDR3aa: CSAPGPKGYNEQFF

j_gene: TRBJ2-7
v_gene: TRBV6-2/TRBV6-3
CDR3aa: CASGFSSGSYGEQYF

j_gene: TRBJ2-5
v_gene: TRBV6-6
CDR3aa: CASSYRQGFQETQYF

j_gene: TRBJ2-7
v_gene: TRBV4-1
CDR3aa: CASSQENRGDSYEQYF

j_gene: TRBJ2-1
v_gene: TRBV19
CDR3aa: CASSISTLKGGAENEQFF

j_gene: TRBJ1-2
v_gene: TRBV7-9
CDR3aa: CASSPPGLANYGYTF

j_gene: TRBJ2-3
v_gene: TRBV2
CDR3aa: CASRSGTDTQYF

j_gene: TRBJ2-1
v_gene: TRBV5-5
CDR3aa: CASSLGAAYNEQFF

j_gene: TRBJ2-7
v_gene: TRBV29-1
CDR3aa: CSVGAFGEEFRYF

j_gene: TRBJ1-1
v_gene: TRBV6-5
CDR3aa: CASSYSDRRTEAFF

j_gene: TRBJ1-3
v_gene: TRBV7-9
CDR3aa: CASSLVVVGTIYF

j_gene: TRBJ2-2
v_gene: TRBV27
CDR3aa: CASSRRDTGELFF

j_gene: TRBJ1-2
v_gene: TRBV5-8
CDR3aa: CASSLLNNYGYTF

j_gene: TRBJ2-1
v_gene: TRBV7-2
CDR3aa: CASSAPGGEQFF

j_gene: TRBJ1-6
v_gene: TRBV12-3/TRBV12-4
CDR3aa: CASSLAGTGDSPLHF

j_gene: TRBJ2-3
v_gene: TRBV19
CDR3aa: CATQPGGWADTQYF

j_gene: TRBJ2-5
v_gene: TRBV11-2
CDR3aa: CASSSPGGAQYF

j_gene: TRBJ2-5
v_gene: TRBV6-5
CDR3aa: CASSYIGTGETQYF

j_gene: TRBJ2-7
v_gene: TRBV20-1
CDR3aa: CSAQTSGTYEQYF

j_gene: TRBJ1-1
v_gene: TRBV11-2
CDR3aa: CASSLVSRNTEAFF

j_gene: TRBJ2-5
v_gene: TRBV7-3
CDR3aa: CASSLGVGVAQYF

j_gene: TRBJ1-2
v_gene: TRBV5-1
CDR3aa: CASSLELGQNYGYTF

j_gene: TRBJ2-5
v_gene: TRBV4-3
CDR3aa: CASSQALLGQQETQYF

j_gene: TRBJ1-3
v_gene: TRBV5-5
CDR3aa: CASAWDRGSSGNTIYF

j_gene: TRBJ2-4
v_gene: TRBV20-1
CDR3aa: CSARDSGVAKNIQYF

j_gene: TRBJ1-6
v_gene: TRBV5-8
CDR3aa: CASSLELGTTLSPLHF

j_gene: TRBJ2-2
v_gene: TRBV20-1
CDR3aa: CSARVAGSANTGELFF

j_gene: TRBJ2-7
v_gene: TRBV7-2
CDR3aa: CASTFPGLSYEQYF

j_gene: TRBJ2-3
v_gene: TRBV6-5
CDR3aa: CASSYSRVPTTDTQYF

j_gene: TRBJ1-1
v_gene: TRBV18
CDR3aa: CASSHRILPTGNTEAFF

j_gene: TRBJ2-7
v_gene: TRBV15
CDR3aa: CATSSGVAVREQYF

j_gene: TRBJ2-3
v_gene: TRBV2
CDR3aa: CASSRGQAREQYF

j_gene: TRBJ2-3
v_gene: TRBV20-1
CDR3aa: CSAPGRTDTQYF